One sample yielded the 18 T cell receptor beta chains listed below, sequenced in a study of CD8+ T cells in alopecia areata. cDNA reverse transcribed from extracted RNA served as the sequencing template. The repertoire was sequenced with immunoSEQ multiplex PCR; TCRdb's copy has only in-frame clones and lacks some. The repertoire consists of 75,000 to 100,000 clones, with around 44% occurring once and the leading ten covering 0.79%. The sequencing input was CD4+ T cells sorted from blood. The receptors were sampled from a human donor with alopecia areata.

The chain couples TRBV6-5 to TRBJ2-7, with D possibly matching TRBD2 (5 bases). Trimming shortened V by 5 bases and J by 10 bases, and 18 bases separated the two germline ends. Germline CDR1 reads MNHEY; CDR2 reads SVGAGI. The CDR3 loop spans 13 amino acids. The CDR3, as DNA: TGTGCCAGCAGTATAGACCGATCCGGGGAACAGTACTTC. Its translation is CASSIDRSGEQYF.

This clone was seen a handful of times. As DNA, the CDR3 is TGTGCCACCAGCAGAGATCTGGAAGGGGAGCTGTTTTTT. Encoded protein: CATSRDLEGELFF. The genes are TRBV15 and TRBJ2-2; D remains unclear. Trimming stripped 0 bases from V and 8 bases from J, with 7 bases between. This CDR3 contains 13 residues. Germline CDR1 and CDR2: LNHNV and YYDKDF (reference sequence).

CDR3 sequence: CTSYTQETQYF. The CDR3 nucleotides read TGTACTTCCTACACGCAAGAGACCCAGTACTTC. The genes are TRBV21-1 and TRBJ2-5. TRBV21-1 is a known pseudogene. This CDR3 region has 11 residues.

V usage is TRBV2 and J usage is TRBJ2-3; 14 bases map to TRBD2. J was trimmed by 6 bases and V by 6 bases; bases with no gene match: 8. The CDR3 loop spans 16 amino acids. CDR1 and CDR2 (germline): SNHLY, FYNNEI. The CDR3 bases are TGTGCCAGCAGGGGACTAGCGGGAGAGCCATGGGATACGCAGTATTTT. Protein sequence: CASRGLAGEPWDTQYF.

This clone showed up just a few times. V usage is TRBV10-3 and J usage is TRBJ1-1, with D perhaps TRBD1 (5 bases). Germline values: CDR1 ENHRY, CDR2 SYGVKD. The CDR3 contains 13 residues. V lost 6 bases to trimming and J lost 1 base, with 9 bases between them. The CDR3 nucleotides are TGTGCCATCAGCCTGGGGGGGAACACTGAAGCTTTCTTT. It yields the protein CAISLGGNTEAFF.

For the CDR3, the DNA is TGTGCCAGCGGAGAGAACAATTCACCCCTCCACTTT. Translated, it gives CASGENNSPLHF. J is TRBJ1-6 and V is TRBV28; D gene ambiguous. This CDR3 contains 12 residues. CDR1 and CDR2 from the germline V gene are MDHEN and SYDVKM. The V end was cut by 8 bases, the J end by 7 bases, with 9 bases between.

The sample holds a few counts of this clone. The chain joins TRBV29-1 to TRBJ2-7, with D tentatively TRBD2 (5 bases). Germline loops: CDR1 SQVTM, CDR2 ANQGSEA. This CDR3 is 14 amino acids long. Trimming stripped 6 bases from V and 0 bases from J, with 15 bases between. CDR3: CSVVGLTSSYEQYF. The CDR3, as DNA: TGCAGCGTGGTCGGACTCACGAGCTCCTACGAGCAGTACTTC.

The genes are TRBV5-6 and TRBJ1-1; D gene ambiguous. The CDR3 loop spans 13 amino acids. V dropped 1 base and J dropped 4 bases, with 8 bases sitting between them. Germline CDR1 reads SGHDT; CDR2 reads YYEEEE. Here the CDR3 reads CASSLSVGTEAFF. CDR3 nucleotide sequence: TGTGCCAGCAGCTTGTCCGTGGGCACTGAAGCTTTCTTT.

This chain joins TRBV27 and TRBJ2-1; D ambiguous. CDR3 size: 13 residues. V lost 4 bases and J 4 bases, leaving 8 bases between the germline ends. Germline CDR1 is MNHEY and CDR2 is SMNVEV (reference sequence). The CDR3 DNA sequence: TGTGCCAGCAGTTATACGAATTACAATGAGCAGTTCTTC. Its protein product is CASSYTNYNEQFF.

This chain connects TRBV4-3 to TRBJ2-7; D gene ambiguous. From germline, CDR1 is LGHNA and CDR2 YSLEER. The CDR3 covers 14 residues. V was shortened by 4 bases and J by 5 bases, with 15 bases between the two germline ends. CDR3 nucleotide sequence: TGCGCCAGCAGCCCCACGGGTCTTCTTAACGAGCAGTACTTC. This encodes CASSPTGLLNEQYF.

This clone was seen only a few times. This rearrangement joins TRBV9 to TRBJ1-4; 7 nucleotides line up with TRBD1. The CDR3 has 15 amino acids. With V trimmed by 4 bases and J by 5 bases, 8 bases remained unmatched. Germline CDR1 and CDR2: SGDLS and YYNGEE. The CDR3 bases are TGTGCCAGCAGCTGGACGGGACAGCCAAATGAAAAACTGTTTTTT. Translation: CASSWTGQPNEKLFF.

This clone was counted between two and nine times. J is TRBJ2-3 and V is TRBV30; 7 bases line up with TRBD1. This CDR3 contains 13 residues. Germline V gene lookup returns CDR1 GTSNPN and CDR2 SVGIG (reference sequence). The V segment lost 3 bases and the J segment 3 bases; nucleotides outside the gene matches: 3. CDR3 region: CAWSLQGTDTQYF. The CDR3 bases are TGTGCCTGGAGCCTACAGGGGACAGATACGCAGTATTTT.

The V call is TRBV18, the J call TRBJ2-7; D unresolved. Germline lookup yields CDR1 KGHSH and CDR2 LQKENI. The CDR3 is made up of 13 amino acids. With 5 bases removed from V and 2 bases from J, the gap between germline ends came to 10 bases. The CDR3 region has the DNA TGTGCCAGCTCAAGTCTCGATACCTACGAGCAGTACTTC. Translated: CASSSLDTYEQYF. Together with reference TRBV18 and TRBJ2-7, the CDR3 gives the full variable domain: NAGVMQNPRHLVRRRGQEARLRCSPMKGHSHVYWYRQLPEEGLKFMVYLQKENIIDESGMPKERFSAEFPKEGPSILRIQQVVRGDSAAYFCASSSLDTYEQYFGPGTRLTVT.

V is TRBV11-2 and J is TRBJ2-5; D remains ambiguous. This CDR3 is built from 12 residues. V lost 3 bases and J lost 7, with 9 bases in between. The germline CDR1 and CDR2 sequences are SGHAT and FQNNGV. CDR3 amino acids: CASSFDEGTQYF. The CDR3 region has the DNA TGTGCCAGCAGCTTCGACGAAGGGACCCAGTACTTC.

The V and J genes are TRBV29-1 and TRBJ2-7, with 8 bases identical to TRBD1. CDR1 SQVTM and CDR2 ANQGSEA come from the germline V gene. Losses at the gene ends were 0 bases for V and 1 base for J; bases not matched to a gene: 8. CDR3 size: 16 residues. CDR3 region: CSVEDTGTGSSYEQYF. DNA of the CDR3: TGCAGCGTTGAAGACACCGGGACAGGCTCTTCCTACGAGCAGTACTTC.

The CDR3: CSVGGQGDTQYF. In DNA, the CDR3 is TGCAGCGTTGGGGGGCAGGGAGATACGCAGTATTTT. V is TRBV29-1 and J is TRBJ2-3; TRBD1 might be the D (6 bases). The germline gives CDR1 SQVTM, CDR2 ANQGSEA. The CDR3 totals 12 residues. Trimming removed 4 bases from V and 5 bases from J, with 10 bases in between.

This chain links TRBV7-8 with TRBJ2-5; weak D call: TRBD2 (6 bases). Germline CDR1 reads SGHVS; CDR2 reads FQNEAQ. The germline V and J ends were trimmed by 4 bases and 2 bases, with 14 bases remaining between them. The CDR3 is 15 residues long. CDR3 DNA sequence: TGTGCCAGCAGCTCCCTCTTGGGGGGACAAGAGACCCAGTACTTC. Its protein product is CASSSLLGGQETQYF.

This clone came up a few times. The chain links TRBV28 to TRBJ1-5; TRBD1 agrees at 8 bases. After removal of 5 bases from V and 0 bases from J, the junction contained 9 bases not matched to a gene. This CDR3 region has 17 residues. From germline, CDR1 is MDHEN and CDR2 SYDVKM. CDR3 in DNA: TGTGCCAGCAGTCGACAGGGGAGGGGGTATAGCAATCAGCCCCAGCATTTT. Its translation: CASSRQGRGYSNQPQHF.